The clone carrying this T cell receptor beta chain was counted between two and nine times. Its antigen is as yet unknown. One entry per CDR3 protein, called by TCRdb with MiXCR from the RACE reads. The sample includes some 120,000 distinct CDR3 sequences, 12% of them seen just once. The data stem from a study of human T cells and chemical hapten exposure. Study-level results: No alteration of TCRs above 1 in 1000 frequency was seen with DPC sensitization.

The trim removed 3 bases at V and 1 base at J, leaving 2 bases unmatched. Germline-derived CDR1 and CDR2 are DFQATT and SNEGSKA (reference sequence). The CDR3 covers 14 residues. The time point here: patch test 1, 2 weeks after DPC sensitization. This sample's treatment: therapeutic diphenylcyclopropenone sensitization with weekly scalp DPC. V is TRBV20-1 and J is TRBJ2-3; 9 nucleotides line up with TRBD1. The receptor's source is a woman aged 50 to 60 with alopecia areata. Some clones in this sample may be carry-over from other donors' samples. The sample here was whole blood, taken in connection with sensitization to the hapten diphenylcyclopropenone (DPC). The CDR3 region has the DNA TGCAGTGCTAGCCGGGACAGGGGCACAGATACGCAGTATTTT. Translation gives CSASRDRGTDTQYF.